One and the same sample provided the 24 T cell receptor beta chains below, sequenced in a study of T cell clones after liver transplantation. The method was immunoSEQ multiplex PCR; TCRdb's version includes in-frame clones alone and lacks a portion of them. The sample lists some 10,000 clones; about two thirds were seen once. Sequencing used CD4+ T cells from blood, obtained around 32 months after liver transplant. The receptors were sampled from a human patient who received a liver transplant. Some T cells may arise from the graft donor.

The J gene is TRBJ2-7, the V gene TRBV10-3, with D hard to call. Trimming pared 2 bases from V and 3 bases from J, leaving 8 bases between. There are 13 residues in the CDR3. Germline V gene data show CDR1 as ENHRY and CDR2 as SYGVKD. CDR3 DNA: TGTGCCATCAGTGAGGGGCGAGACTACGAGCAGTACTTC. This gives the protein CAISEGRDYEQYF.

The chain joins TRBV4-2 to TRBJ2-5; no reliable D call. CDR3 length equals 14 residues. CDR1 and CDR2 (germline): LGHNA, YNFKEQ. V lost 0 bases and J 0 bases, leaving 5 bases between the germline ends. The chain's CDR3 is CASSQEGDQETQYF. CDR3 DNA sequence: TGTGCCAGCAGCCAAGAGGGCGACCAAGAGACCCAGTACTTC.

The chain combines TRBV21-1 with TRBJ1-4. TRBV21-1 is recorded as a pseudogene. The CDR3 length is 13 residues. CDR3 sequence reads: CASPPDPAVAVFF. CDR3 nucleotide sequence: TGTGCCAGCCCGCCGGACCCGGCGGTAGCGGTGTTTTTT.

The chain couples TRBV30 to TRBJ2-3, with 13 bases matching TRBD2. The V and J ends lost 5 bases and 4 bases, in that order; junction bases with no gene match: 3. Per the germline V gene, CDR1 is GTSNPN and CDR2 is SVGIG (reference sequence). This CDR3 is 14 amino acids long. In nucleotides, the CDR3 is TGTGCCTGGGATGGACTAGCGGGAGCAGATACGCAGTATTTT. Protein sequence: CAWDGLAGADTQYF.

The chain carries TRBV2 and TRBJ2-7, with TRBD1 matching 12 bases. Germline assignment: CDR1 SNHLY and CDR2 FYNNEI. CDR3 size: 15 residues. V shed 6 bases and J 5 bases; nucleotides not matched to a gene: 8. The CDR3: CASSGRRDRGHEQYF. The CDR3 bases are TGTGCCAGCAGCGGCCGCCGGGACAGGGGGCACGAGCAGTACTTC.

The chain links TRBV7-9 to TRBJ2-2; D uncertain. Germline V CDR1 and CDR2: SEHNR, FQNEAQ (reference sequence). The V end was cut by 11 bases, the J end by 2 bases, with 6 bases between. This CDR3 has 11 residues. This CDR3 is CAALNTGELFF. CDR3 nucleotide sequence: TGTGCCGCATTAAACACCGGGGAGCTGTTTTTT.

A single count supports this clone. This chain joins TRBV19 and TRBJ2-3, with 9 bases fitting TRBD2. V lost 3 bases and J lost 1; bases outside the gene matches: 8. Germline-derived CDR1 and CDR2 are LNHDA and SQIVND (reference sequence). CDR3 length equals 17 residues. The CDR3 bases are TGTGCCAGTAGTATTCTAGCGGGACGTGGCCGCACAGATACGCAGTATTTT. It encodes CASSILAGRGRTDTQYF.

The CDR3 DNA is TGTGCCTGGAGTGGGCAGGACTTGCGGGGTTCAGATACGCAGTATTTT. Translating it yields CAWSGQDLRGSDTQYF. The chain joins TRBV30 to TRBJ2-3; D is perhaps TRBD2 (6 bases). In germline, CDR1 is GTSNPN, CDR2 SVGIG (reference sequence). Trimming stripped 1 base from V and 4 bases from J, with 18 bases between. This CDR3 is 16 amino acids long. Based on the CDR3 plus reference TRBV30 and TRBJ2-3, the full variable domain is SQTIHQWPATLVQPVGSPLSLECTVEGTSNPNLYWYRQAAGRGLQLLFYSVGIGQISSEVPQNLSASRPQDRQFILSSKKLLLSDSGFYLCAWSGQDLRGSDTQYFGPGTRLTVL.

This clone was detected once. This chain connects TRBV29-1 to TRBJ2-5; perhaps TRBD1 as D (5 bases). Trimming took off 0 bases at V and 5 bases at J, with 19 bases between the two ends. Per the germline V gene, CDR1 is SQVTM and CDR2 is ANQGSEA. CDR3 length: 16 amino acids. DNA for the CDR3: TGCAGCGTTGAAGACCCCAACGTAGGGGATTGGGAGACCCAGTACTTC. This encodes CSVEDPNVGDWETQYF.

This clone was seen a single time. The genes are TRBV5-1 and TRBJ2-5; 7 bases map to TRBD1. CDR3 length: 14 amino acids. With V trimmed by 0 bases and J by 2 bases, 1 base remained unmatched. Looked up from germline, CDR1 is SGHRS and CDR2 is YFSETQ. Here the CDR3 DNA reads TGCGCCAGCAGCTTGGGGGACAGTCAAGAGACCCAGTACTTC. Residues: CASSLGDSQETQYF.

The genes are TRBV11-1 and TRBJ2-5; 14 bases agree with TRBD2. The CDR3 sequence is 16 residues long. Germline V gives CDR1 SGHAT, CDR2 FQDESV (reference sequence). The V segment lost 6 bases and the J segment 4 bases; nucleotides outside the gene matches: 7. The CDR3 bases are TGTGCCAGCAGACTCGGACTAGCGGGGGGCACAGAGACCCAGTACTTC. Protein: CASRLGLAGGTETQYF. The whole variable domain, remainder taken from reference TRBV11-1 and TRBJ2-5, is EAEVAQSPRYKITEKSQAVAFWCDPISGHATLYWYRQILGQGPELLVQFQDESVVDDSQLPKDRFSAERLKGVDSTLKIQPAELGDSAMYLCASRLGLAGGTETQYFGPGTRLLVL.

By sample fraction, this clone is medium-sized. J is TRBJ2-1 and V is TRBV5-6; D call uncertain. V lost 2 bases to trimming and J lost 8 bases, with 14 bases between them. Germline-derived CDR1 and CDR2 are SGHDT and YYEEEE. The CDR3 extends over 14 amino acids. The CDR3 is CASSFESKPYEQFF. For the CDR3, the DNA is TGTGCCAGCAGCTTTGAGTCTAAACCATATGAGCAGTTCTTC.

CDR3 residues: CASSRLNTGELFF. The CDR3 nucleotides read TGTGCCAGCAGCCGCCTGAACACCGGGGAGCTGTTTTTT. The chain is built from TRBV6-5 and TRBJ2-2, with D hard to call. With 6 bases removed from V and 1 base from J, the gap between germline ends came to 6 bases. Germline assignment: CDR1 MNHEY and CDR2 SVGAGI. There are 13 residues in the CDR3.

The chain is built from TRBV5-5 and TRBJ1-4; the D is unclear. Trimming left V 2 bases short and J 6 bases short, with 17 bases between. This CDR3 has 16 amino acids. CDR1 SGHKS and CDR2 YYEKEE come from the germline V gene (reference sequence). CDR3: CASSFGPPVEDEKLFF. In DNA form, the CDR3 reads TGTGCCAGCAGCTTCGGTCCACCGGTAGAGGATGAAAAACTGTTTTTT.

V and J are TRBV5-6 and TRBJ1-2; 7 bases agree with TRBD1. The CDR3 has 18 residues. Germline trimming cut 4 bases from V and 2 bases from J; bases unmatched to any gene: 17. The germline V gene has CDR1 SGHDT and CDR2 YYEEEE. The DNA for the CDR3 is TGTGCCAGCAGCCTCACCCCCGGGACAGACTATAAGAACTATGGCTACACCTTC. Amino acid sequence: CASSLTPGTDYKNYGYTF.

The genes are TRBV7-9 and TRBJ2-1; D may be TRBD1 (5 bases). In germline, CDR1 is SEHNR, CDR2 FQNEAQ (reference sequence). This CDR3 spans 13 amino acids. The V and J ends lost 5 bases and 6 bases respectively, with 11 bases between them. CDR3 DNA sequence: TGTGCCAGCAGCCCCGGACAATCCAATGAGCAGTTCTTC. This translates into CASSPGQSNEQFF.

This sequence joins TRBV7-8 and TRBJ1-5; maybe TRBD1 (6 bases). Germline-derived CDR1 and CDR2 are SGHVS and FQNEAQ. V was clipped by 5 bases and J by 1 base, with 18 bases between them. CDR3 length: 17 residues. The CDR3 DNA reads as TGTGCCAGCAGCCCCGGTGGATCAGGGGTGAGCAATCAGCCCCAGCATTTT. Protein: CASSPGGSGVSNQPQHF.

V and J are TRBV5-4 and TRBJ1-2; TRBD1 is a possible D gene (6 bases). The germline V and J ends were trimmed by 1 base and 3 bases, with 13 bases remaining between them. The germline gives CDR1 SGHNT, CDR2 YYREEE (reference sequence). CDR3 size: 15 residues. In nucleotides, the CDR3 is TGTGCCAGCAGCTTGTGGCCAGGGGAAGACTATGGCTACACCTTC. It encodes CASSLWPGEDYGYTF.

By share, this clone ranks as large (0.1 to 1%). The DNA of the CDR3 is TGTGCCAGCAGTTACTCGACTAGCGGGAGCACCGGGGAGCTGTTTTTT. Amino acids: CASSYSTSGSTGELFF. V gene TRBV6-5 combines with J gene TRBJ2-2; 12 bases are a match to TRBD2. The CDR3 covers 16 residues. Germline-derived CDR1 and CDR2 are MNHEY and SVGAGI. J lost 4 bases, V lost 0 bases, and 0 bases had no gene match.

This clone came up a few times. The chain joins TRBV6-5 to TRBJ1-1, with D uncertain. V was cut by 6 bases and J by 6 bases, with 8 bases left in between. In germline, CDR1 is MNHEY, CDR2 SVGAGI. The CDR3 extends over 11 amino acids. CDR3 sequence (DNA): TGTGCCAGCAGGAATCTTGCTGAAGCTTTCTTT. It translates to CASRNLAEAFF.

This sequence joins TRBV4-1 and TRBJ2-2, with 8 bases aligning to TRBD1. The CDR3 spans 17 residues. CDR1 is MGHRA and CDR2 is YSYEKL in the germline V gene. V lost 1 base and J lost 5; bases outside the gene matches: 9. CDR3 nucleotide sequence: TGCGCCAGCAGCCAAGGCCCGACAGGGGCGGGGACCGGGGAGCTGTTTTTT. Translation: CASSQGPTGAGTGELFF.

This clone is deemed medium-sized. V is TRBV6-5 and J is TRBJ2-7; the D is unclear. This CDR3 region has 14 residues. CDR1 is MNHEY and CDR2 is SVGAGI in the germline V gene. The germline V and J ends were trimmed by 4 bases and 2 bases, with 12 bases remaining between them. CDR3 residues: CASSSLASAYEQYV. The CDR3 DNA reads as TGTGCCAGCAGTTCCCTGGCTAGTGCCTACGAGCAGTACGTC.

This clone showed up just a few times. The chain joins TRBV6-1 to TRBJ1-5, with D tentatively TRBD1 (6 bases). The germline V gene has CDR1 MNHNS and CDR2 SASEGT. The CDR3 is 13 amino acids. The V end was cut by 0 bases, the J end by 9 bases, with 9 bases between. The CDR3: CASSEAGARPQHF. CDR3 DNA: TGTGCCAGCAGTGAAGCGGGGGCAAGGCCCCAGCATTTT.

By share, this clone counts as medium-sized. CDR3 bases: TGTGCCAGTCAATGGGGGGGCAATCAGCCCCAGCATTTT. Translation: CASQWGGNQPQHF. The rearrangement uses TRBV19 and TRBJ1-5, with D possibly TRBD1 on 5 matching bases. Per the germline V gene, CDR1 is LNHDA and CDR2 is SQIVND (reference sequence). The V gene lost 8 bases and the J gene lost 2 bases, with 10 bases spanning the gap. This CDR3 region has 13 residues.